The clone carrying this TCR beta chain came up a few times. With random hexamers, about 0.5 to 1 ug RNA was reverse transcribed. With immunoSEQ multiplex PCR, TCR beta CDR3 was amplified across 54 Vbeta and 13 Jbeta. TCRdb reanalysed the immunoSEQ multiplex PCR reads using MiXCR and keeps one entry per CDR3 protein. The table records hundreds of thousands of distinct CDR3 sequences, approximately 81% of them present only once. This record belongs to a study of CD8 T cells in Susac syndrome. The authors carried out high-throughput sequencing of TCR beta. They applied it to CD8+ and CD4+ T cells obtained from blood. Patients with stable or active relapsing-remitting disease, all of them treatment-naive, made up the multiple sclerosis controls. FACS enriched CD8+ TEMRA cells, while bulk CD8+ and CD4+ were negatively isolated. Per the germline V gene, CDR1 is PRHDT and CDR2 is FYEKMQ (reference sequence). The CDR3 spans 19 residues. Trimming pared 5 bases from V and 2 bases from J, leaving 27 bases between.

The sequencing sample was made of CD8+ T cells from PBMCs. This rearrangement joins TRBV13 to TRBJ2-5; D perhaps matches TRBD1 (6 bases). The receptor's source is a human donor with multiple sclerosis. The CDR3, as DNA: TGTGCCAGCAGCCCCTCAAACGGGTGGCCGGCAGGGGCGCAAGAGACCCAGTACTTC. This sequence encodes CASSPSNGWPAGAQETQYF.